These T cell receptor beta chains were read from a single sample in a study of T cell repertoires in cytomegalovirus infection. MiXCR, applied by TCRdb to the reads, yields one record per CDR3 protein. The sample has about 200,000 distinct CDR3 sequences, about a tenth seen once. The sample taken for sequencing was PBMCs. Receptors originate from a human donor in good health (CMV status not recorded). Some clones in this sample may be carry-over from other donors' samples. Each CDR3 is given with its conserved first and last residue. D genes are given only for firm matches. Size is omitted from some rows. Given values are once, few, many or a class for expanded clones.

clone size	J gene	V gene	D gene	CDR3 protein	CDR3 DNA
many	TRBJ1-5	TRBV28	-	CASRDYSNQPQHF	TGTGCCAGCAGGGACTATAGCAATCAGCCCCAGCATTTT
many	TRBJ1-5	TRBV28	TRBD1	CASSSGTGGPVSNQPQHF	TGTGCCAGCAGTTCCGGGACAGGGGGACCCGTGAGCAATCAGCCCCAGCATTTT
many	TRBJ2-1	TRBV6-5	TRBD1	CASSYPSGTGGYNEQFF	TGTGCCAGCAGTTACCCATCCGGGACAGGGGGCTACAATGAGCAGTTCTTC
many	TRBJ2-7	TRBV20-1	TRBD2	CSARPLAGGYEQYF	TGCAGTGCTAGACCGCTAGCGGGAGGATACGAGCAGTACTTC
many	TRBJ2-5	TRBV5-5	TRBD2	CASSFSGLVPGETQYF	TGTGCCAGCAGCTTTTCGGGACTAGTCCCGGGAGAGACCCAGTACTTC
many	TRBJ2-1	TRBV19	TRBD2	CASSYGAGGAYNEQFF	TGTGCCAGTAGCTACGGAGCGGGAGGCGCCTACAATGAGCAGTTCTTC
few	TRBJ2-1	TRBV7-9	TRBD2	CASSLALWLAGAEQFF	TGTGCCAGCAGCTTAGCGCTTTGGCTAGCGGGAGCTGAGCAGTTCTTC
-	TRBJ2-7	TRBV5-6	-	CASSIGHSYDQYF	TGTGCCAGCAGCATAGGACATTCCTACGATCAGTACTTC
many	TRBJ1-1	TRBV28	-	CASSFAAGTVGNHFF	-
many	TRBJ2-7	TRBV7-9	-	CASSMTGDHEQYF	TGTGCCAGCAGCATGACAGGAGACCACGAGCAGTACTTC
few	TRBJ2-4	TRBV6-2/TRBV6-3	TRBD2	CATWGASGKRGNIQYF	TGTGCCACCTGGGGAGCTAGCGGGAAGCGCGGAAACATTCAGTACTTC
-	TRBJ2-1	TRBV29-1	-	CSVEGKVGDYNEQFF	TGCAGCGTTGAAGGGAAGGTAGGGGACTACAATGAGCAGTTCTTC
many	TRBJ1-6	TRBV7-2	-	CASSGGRTTPLHF	TGTGCCAGCAGCGGGGGACGGACGACACCCCTCCACTTT
once	TRBJ2-1	TRBV5-6	TRBD1	CASSSGADREFF	TGTGCCAGCAGCTCCGGGGCCGACAGGGAGTTCTTC
many	TRBJ2-7	TRBV7-2	TRBD2	CASSLTSGSGYEQYF	TGTGCCAGCAGCCTGACTAGCGGGAGCGGTTACGAGCAGTACTTC
many	TRBJ2-5	TRBV11-2	TRBD1	CASSLRDRGMWETQYF	TGTGCCAGCAGCCTCCGGGACAGGGGGATGTGGGAGACCCAGTACTTC
-	TRBJ1-5	TRBV20-1	-	CSALSNQPQHF	TGCAGTGCCCTATCCAATCAGCCCCAGCATTTT
-	TRBJ2-5	TRBV7-6	-	CASSQDGEEETQYF	TGTGCTAGCAGCCAGGACGGGGAAGAAGAGACCCAGTACTTC
many	TRBJ2-1	TRBV7-2	TRBD2	CASSLYLSGGASYNEQFF	TGTGCCAGCAGCTTATATCTTAGCGGGGGGGCCTCCTACAATGAGCAGTTCTTC
-	TRBJ2-3	TRBV28	TRBD1	CASSPDRVGTDTQYF	TGTGCCAGCAGCCCCGACAGGGTGGGGACAGATACGCAGTATTTT
many	TRBJ2-7	TRBV25-1	-	CASSERWGSYEQYF	TGTGCCAGCAGTGAGAGGTGGGGATCCTACGAGCAGTACTTC
many	TRBJ2-1	TRBV7-3	TRBD2	CASSPTSGSRYNEQFF	TGTGCCAGCAGCCCGACTAGCGGGAGTAGGTACAATGAGCAGTTCTTC
-	TRBJ2-7	TRBV9	-	CASSVEANSAYEQYF	TGTGCCAGCAGCGTAGAAGCGAACAGTGCCTACGAGCAGTACTTC
few	TRBJ2-7	TRBV6-6	TRBD2	CASSSPKARTSGSYEQYF	TGTGCCAGCAGTTCACCTAAGGCCAGGACTAGCGGGAGTTACGAGCAGTACTTC
many	TRBJ1-6	TRBV20-1	-	CSARDGGRSYNSPLHF	TGCAGTGCTAGAGATGGGGGCCGCTCCTATAATTCACCCCTCCACTTT
many	TRBJ1-5	TRBV28	TRBD1	CASSSQQGSNQPQHF	TGTGCCAGCAGTTCACAACAGGGGAGCAATCAGCCCCAGCATTTT
-	TRBJ2-1	TRBV24-1	TRBD2	CATSAGGSYNEQFF	TGTGCCACCAGTGCGGGGGGGAGCTACAATGAGCAGTTCTTC
-	TRBJ2-3	TRBV5-6	-	CASSPGPRTDTQYF	TGTGCCAGCAGCCCCGGGCCCCGCACAGATACGCAGTATTTT
few	TRBJ2-7	TRBV6-2/TRBV6-3	TRBD2	CASRGLAWEQYF	TGTGCCAGCAGGGGACTAGCGTGGGAGCAGTACTTC
many	TRBJ1-3	TRBV5-1	-	CASSLERGTGNTIYF	TGCGCCAGCAGCTTGGAACGGGGAACTGGAAACACCATATATTTT
few	TRBJ2-1	TRBV5-1	-	CASSPTYNEQFF	TGCGCCAGCAGCCCGACCTACAATGAGCAGTTCTTC
many	TRBJ2-3	TRBV7-9	TRBD2	CASSYSGTTTDTQYF	TGTGCCAGCAGCTATTCCGGGACTACCACAGATACGCAGTATTTT
many	TRBJ2-7	TRBV6-2/TRBV6-3	-	CASRPRQNQVYEQYF	TGTGCCAGCAGACCGAGACAGAACCAAGTCTACGAGCAGTACTTC
few	TRBJ2-7	TRBV6-1	-	CASSTGQSAYEQYF	TGTGCCAGCAGTACTGGACAGTCCGCCTACGAGCAGTACTTC
many	TRBJ1-3	TRBV28	-	CASSLGGWGKAGNTIYF	TGTGCCAGCAGTTTGGGGGGATGGGGGAAGGCTGGAAACACCATATATTTT
many	TRBJ1-3	TRBV10-3	-	CAISADSSGNTIYF	TGTGCCATCAGTGCGGACAGCTCTGGAAACACCATATATTTT
few	TRBJ1-1	TRBV5-1	-	CASSLEFRGRGTEAFF	TGCGCCAGCAGCTTGGAATTTCGGGGGCGCGGTACTGAAGCTTTCTTT
few	TRBJ1-1	TRBV10-3	TRBD1	CAISETGGVDTEAFF	TGTGCCATCAGTGAAACAGGGGGCGTTGACACTGAAGCTTTCTTT
many	TRBJ1-5	TRBV7-9	-	CASSTQGSGNQPQHF	TGTGCCAGCAGCACACAGGGATCGGGCAATCAGCCCCAGCATTTT
many	TRBJ2-5	TRBV7-9	-	CASSRNKETQYF	TGTGCCAGCAGCCGCAACAAAGAGACCCAGTACTTC
many	TRBJ2-5	TRBV7-3	-	CASSPGGGRQETQYF	TGTGCCAGCAGCCCTGGCGGCGGGCGGCAAGAGACCCAGTACTTC
few	TRBJ1-1	TRBV20-1	-	CSLKTELVAFF	TGCAGCCTCAAGACCGAGTTAGTAGCTTTCTTT
-	TRBJ1-1	TRBV29-1	-	CSVEEHLNTEAFF	TGCAGCGTTGAGGAACATTTAAACACTGAAGCTTTCTTT
many	TRBJ1-1	TRBV6-2/TRBV6-3	TRBD1	CASSWTGGMTEAFF	TGTGCCAGCAGCTGGACAGGGGGGATGACTGAAGCTTTCTTT
-	TRBJ2-3	TRBV20-1	-	CSAPRQTSTDTQYF	TGCAGTGCTCCCCGGCAAACTAGCACAGATACGCAGTATTTT
-	TRBJ1-1	TRBV19	-	CASSMDVMNTEAFF	TGTGCCAGTAGTATGGACGTAATGAACACTGAAGCTTTCTTT
many	TRBJ2-1	TRBV10-2	TRBD1	CASSDRAYNEQFF	TGCGCCAGCAGCGACAGGGCCTACAATGAGCAGTTCTTC
many	TRBJ1-1	TRBV28	-	CASSLIIGVGGTEAFF	TGTGCCAGCAGTTTAATCATTGGTGTGGGAGGCACTGAAGCTTTCTTT
many	TRBJ2-7	TRBV6-5	TRBD1	CASSYSTLVEGAAYEQYF	TGTGCCAGCAGTTACTCTACTCTTGTAGAGGGGGCTGCCTACGAGCAGTACTTC
-	TRBJ2-7	TRBV6-6	-	CASSDREGVYEQYF	TGTGCCAGCAGTGACAGGGAGGGGGTTTACGAGCAGTACTTC
few	TRBJ2-3	TRBV28	TRBD1	CASSSLTGGRTDTQYF	TGTGCCAGCAGTTCCCTCACAGGGGGTCGAACAGATACGCAGTATTTT
many	TRBJ2-5	TRBV5-5	-	CYFNQGTPETQYF	TGCTACTTCAACCAGGGGACCCCAGAGACCCAGTACTTC
many	TRBJ2-7	TRBV28	-	CASRPGTPYEQYF	TGTGCCAGCAGACCCGGGACGCCTTACGAGCAGTACTTC
many	TRBJ2-1	TRBV7-9	TRBD2	CASSSPGRLASPEQFF	TGTGCCAGCAGCTCCCCGGGCAGACTAGCTTCTCCTGAGCAGTTCTTC
many	TRBJ2-1	TRBV7-6	-	CASSLVSTSSYNEQFF	TGTGCCAGCAGCTTAGTATCGACGAGCTCCTACAATGAGCAGTTCTTC
many	TRBJ2-5	TRBV20-1	TRBD2	CSAIPAGLASYQETQYF	TGCAGTGCGATCCCCGCTGGACTAGCGAGTTACCAAGAGACCCAGTACTTC
many	TRBJ1-2	TRBV11-2	-	CASSPGFPEGYTF	TGTGCCAGCAGCCCGGGTTTCCCGGAAGGCTACACCTTC